The 9 T cell receptor beta chains below all came from one sample that was sequenced in a study of spatial heterogeneity in lung cancer. TCRdb reanalysed the 5' RACE reads using MiXCR and keeps one entry per CDR3 protein. The table includes over a thousand distinct CDR3 sequences, roughly 26% detected once. The time point is: sample taken at primary tumor resection. This material consisted of normal lung tissue next to the tumor, taken at surgery. These receptors came from a female donor with early-stage non-small cell lung cancer.

V gene TRBV5-1 combines with J gene TRBJ1-1; D call uncertain. The germline V gene has CDR1 SGHRS and CDR2 YFSETQ. CDR3 length: 13 residues. The ends were cut back, 0 bases at V and 3 bases at J, with 6 bases in the middle. CDR3 in DNA: TGCGCCAGCAGCTTGGCCAAGGACACTGAAGCTTTCTTT. It is translated as CASSLAKDTEAFF.

The V gene is TRBV4-2, the J gene TRBJ2-3; 10 nucleotides agree with TRBD2. From germline, CDR1 is LGHNA and CDR2 YNFKEQ. This CDR3 has 16 residues. Losses at the gene ends were 0 bases for V and 3 bases for J; bases not matched to a gene: 3. CDR3 sequence: CASSQEVAGGTDTQYF. The CDR3 DNA follows: TGTGCCAGCAGCCAAGAGGTAGCGGGGGGAACAGATACGCAGTATTTT.

By share, this clonotype counts as medium-sized. V and J are TRBV28 and TRBJ2-2; D not certain. Germline V gene data show CDR1 as MDHEN and CDR2 as SYDVKM. This CDR3 contains 14 residues. V was clipped by 3 bases and J by 3 bases, with 8 bases between them. The CDR3, as DNA: TGTGCCAGCAGTTTCCCCCGAGACACCGGGGAGCTGTTTTTT. As protein: CASSFPRDTGELFF.

This clonotype was detected only a few times. V is TRBV27 and J is TRBJ2-1; D is perhaps TRBD1 (6 bases). Trimming shortened V by 4 bases and J by 1 base, and 17 bases separated the two germline ends. Germline CDR1 MNHEY, CDR2 SMNVEV (reference sequence). This CDR3 has 17 residues. The CDR3 DNA follows: TGTGCCAGCAGTTCCTCACAGGGTTTGGCATCCTACAATGAGCAGTTCTTC. Protein: CASSSSQGLASYNEQFF.

This clonotype came up a few times. V usage is TRBV11-2 and J usage is TRBJ2-1, with 11 bases lining up with TRBD2. This CDR3 contains 19 residues. Germline trimming cut 2 bases from V and 8 bases from J; bases unmatched to any gene: 17. CDR1 and CDR2 (germline): SGHAT, FQNNGV. CDR3 DNA: TGTGCCAGCAGCTTAAATAGCGGGAGGGCGCGAGGATTGATCGATGAGCAGTTCTTC. Protein product: CASSLNSGRARGLIDEQFF.

The chain carries TRBV5-5 and TRBJ1-1; no clear D. This CDR3 is built from 14 residues. Per germline, CDR1 SGHKS and CDR2 YYEKEE (reference sequence). Trimming removed 0 bases at V and 2 bases at J, with 8 bases between. In nucleotides, the CDR3 is TGTGCCAGCAGCTTGGGGGGTTTCAACACTGAAGCTTTCTTT. It is translated as CASSLGGFNTEAFF.

The chain is built from TRBV6-6 and TRBJ2-7; D uncertain. Germline V gene sequence: CDR1 MNHNY, CDR2 SVGAGI (reference sequence). Between the trimmed V and J ends, which lost 2 bases and 4 bases, there was a span of 12 bases. The CDR3 length is 14 residues. CDR3 protein: CASSYASALYEQYF. Written as DNA, the CDR3 is TGTGCCAGCAGTTACGCTTCTGCGTTATACGAGCAGTACTTC.

This clonotype qualifies as large. The chain's CDR3 is CASSQTGSYNSPLHF. For the CDR3, the DNA is TGTGCCAGCAGCCAAACCGGCTCCTATAATTCACCCCTCCACTTT. The J gene is TRBJ1-6, the V gene TRBV3-1; no firm D call. The germline V gene encodes CDR1 LGHDT and CDR2 YNNKEL (reference sequence). There are 15 residues in the CDR3. The germline V and J ends were trimmed by 2 bases and 0 bases, with 5 bases remaining between them.

This clonotype was recorded once. The V gene is TRBV27, the J gene TRBJ2-3, with a tentative D call TRBD2 (6 bases). This CDR3 region has 13 residues. CDR1 is MNHEY and CDR2 is SMNVEV in the germline V gene (reference sequence). Trimming removed 6 bases at V and 6 bases at J, with 13 bases between. DNA of the CDR3: TGTGCCAGCAGCCTAGGACGGGGGGATACGCAGTATTTT. This translates into CASSLGRGDTQYF.